This TCR beta chain was profiled in a study of sequential checkpoint blockade in melanoma. Background on the study: Each arm's sequence ended with maintenance nivolumab.

The repertoire was sequenced with immunoSEQ multiplex PCR; TCRdb's copy has only in-frame clones and lacks some. Among 5,100 or so clones listed, roughly 80% were seen once. The treatment: randomized to nivolumab then ipilimumab (arm A) or the reverse (arm B). DNA-damaging chemotherapy had not been given to any patient beforehand. From thawed PBMCs, live CD3+CD8+ cells negative for CD19 and CD56 were sorted. V was trimmed by 5 bases and J by 3 bases, leaving 15 bases between them. The CDR3 loop spans 15 amino acids. Germline lookup yields CDR1 LGHNA and CDR2 YNFKEQ. The source of this sequence is a human donor with melanoma. The chain carries TRBV4-2 and TRBJ2-3; tentatively, D is TRBD1 (6 bases). The material was CD8+ T cells sorted from blood (inferred from file names), obtained from a patient given nivolumab and ipilimumab in sequence. This CDR3 reads CASSDRSGSTDTQYF. DNA of the CDR3: TGTGCCAGCAGCGACAGGTCGGGGAGTACAGATACGCAGTATTTT.